This is a list of T cell receptor beta chains from one sample in a study of shared clonotypes between healthy human individuals. The repertoire was sequenced with immunoSEQ multiplex PCR; TCRdb's copy has only in-frame clones and lacks some. Among around 120,000 clones listed, less than 80% were seen once. The specimen sequenced was memory CD8+ T cells sorted from blood. The receptors were sampled from a woman aged 30 to 39 in good health. The CDR3 runs from the conserved cysteine through the conserved F or W.

J gene,V gene,CDR3 protein
TRBJ1-2,TRBV5-1,CASSLEGDRGSGYTF
TRBJ1-1,TRBV11-2,CASSFLGTGRNTEAFF
TRBJ2-1,TRBV4-1,CASSPTPGLAALERFF
TRBJ2-1,TRBV4-2,CASSQVVAGGPGDEQFF
TRBJ1-2,TRBV28,CASSPHRGQVYGYTF
TRBJ1-2,TRBV15,CATSRDLAGRDYGYTF
TRBJ1-1,TRBV7-9,CASSFPGQGRTEAFF
TRBJ1-1,TRBV13,CASSLSSTEAFF
TRBJ2-7,TRBV4-2,CASSQDRTSASYEQYF
TRBJ2-7,TRBV30,CAWSPLAVTYEQYF
TRBJ2-1,TRBV11-3,CASSLGTGNEQFF
TRBJ2-1,TRBV27,CASSETAGGPYNEQFF
TRBJ2-1,TRBV4-2,CASSQAQGEGNEQFF
TRBJ2-7,TRBV13,CASSLTGQGPYEQYF
TRBJ2-5,TRBV2,CASSEATLAAYQETQYF
TRBJ2-2,TRBV2,CASSSIQRLAGEDTGELFF
TRBJ1-1,TRBV28,CASRVGVNTEAFF
TRBJ1-1,TRBV19,CASSIATHLGNTEAFF
TRBJ2-7,TRBV27,CASRSGTLSYEQYF
TRBJ2-7,TRBV2,CASSDAGDEQYF
TRBJ2-7,TRBV7-9,CASSSGAGAGGRPSYEQYF
TRBJ1-5,TRBV28,CASSLAGGNQPQHF
TRBJ1-5,TRBV28,CASGVPWAGLRVNQPQHF
TRBJ2-3,TRBV10-3,CAISESSGLARGSTQYF
TRBJ2-1,TRBV5-3,CARALGGTSGHAEQFF
TRBJ2-5,TRBV15,CATSRGGGAAETQYF
TRBJ1-2,TRBV20-1,CSVRYGYGYTF
TRBJ2-7,TRBV2,CASRTAVPYEQYF
TRBJ2-6,TRBV15,CATSPQQGSGANVLTF
TRBJ2-7,TRBV28,CASSPPPDSSYEQYF
TRBJ2-1,TRBV11-2,CASSHLKGAGESYNEQFF
TRBJ1-1,TRBV19,CASSIRTGGVNTEAFF
TRBJ2-1,TRBV7-9,CASSPPIAGRASGEQFF
TRBJ2-7,TRBV7-2,CASSGRRGSSYEQYF
TRBJ1-2,TRBV7-9,CASSSEAYGYTF
TRBJ2-7,TRBV28,CASSLGGLDDSYEQYF
TRBJ2-3,TRBV7-6,CASSFRTTSTDTQYF
TRBJ1-1,TRBV5-4,CASSLLAGTTDLAFF
TRBJ1-5,TRBV2,CASSPALRDQPQHF
TRBJ2-1,TRBV4-2,CASSPTASGSSYNEQFF
TRBJ2-1,TRBV7-9,CASRKGTSGNEQFF
TRBJ2-7,TRBV5-1,CASSPGLAGKQCF
.,TRBV10-2,CASSDAASYEQYF
TRBJ1-2,TRBV6-5,CASSPSRQVNYGYTF
TRBJ2-7,TRBV4-2,CASSQETGTVNEQYF
TRBJ2-2,TRBV4-2,CASSSDISNTGELFF
TRBJ2-7,TRBV10-1,CASSEASGLNYEQYF
TRBJ2-2,TRBV9,CASSVAWGSGELFF
TRBJ2-7,TRBV7-9,CASSSRTTFYEQYF
TRBJ2-3,TRBV5-1,CASSASRGSGNTQYF
TRBJ1-4,TRBV7-8,CASSLVTGTVNEKLFF
TRBJ2-7,TRBV5-1,CASSSRQGHEQYF
TRBJ2-7,TRBV2,CASSEAGGSNYEQYF
TRBJ1-5,TRBV28,CASSLVTETYSNQPQHF
TRBJ2-3,TRBV5-1,CASSLGIYRIDTQYF